Presented here are 10 T cell receptor beta chains from one specimen sequenced in a study. TCRdb itself ran the RT-PCR reads through MiXCR, one entry per CDR3 protein. The top ten hold 3.6% of the sample, which has about 680,000 distinct CDR3 sequences, 14% seen once. Sequencing input: memory CD4+ T cells from blood. These receptors were obtained from a female donor in good health, serving as a healthy control.

The sample holds many counts of this clonotype. J is TRBJ2-4 and V is TRBV20-1, with D perhaps matching TRBD2 (5 bases). Germline CDR1 and CDR2: DFQATT and SNEGSKA (reference sequence). V was pared by 5 bases and J by 0 bases, with 11 bases between. The CDR3 is made up of 14 amino acids. This CDR3 is CSAPRALAKNIQYF. The CDR3 DNA sequence: TGCAGTGCTCCGAGGGCTTTAGCCAAAAACATTCAGTACTTC.

This clonotype was seen more than once but under ten times. The gene calls are TRBV20-1 and TRBJ2-7, with D hard to call. Germline CDR1 and CDR2: DFQATT and SNEGSKA (reference sequence). The CDR3 runs 15 residues. The V end was cut by 3 bases, the J end by 0 bases, with 15 bases between. CDR3: CSASGGEPYSYEQYF. The CDR3 DNA reads TGCAGTGCTAGTGGTGGAGAACCTTACTCCTACGAGCAGTACTTC.

This clonotype was picked up a small number of times. The chain employs TRBV20-1 and TRBJ2-7, with D possibly TRBD2 on 5 matching bases. V shed 0 bases and J shed 5 bases, with 11 bases lying between them. Per germline, CDR1 DFQATT and CDR2 SNEGSKA (reference sequence). The CDR3 runs 13 residues. The CDR3 spells CSARDGTRDEQYF. For the CDR3, the DNA is TGCAGTGCTAGAGATGGCACGAGGGACGAGCAGTACTTC.

The chain is built from TRBV13 and TRBJ2-1; unclear D gene. CDR1 and CDR2 from the germline V gene are PRHDT and FYEKMQ (reference sequence). The CDR3 contains 15 residues. V lost 4 bases and J 2 bases, leaving 12 bases between the germline ends. The CDR3 DNA follows: TGTGCCAGCAGCTCAAGACTCAAAACCTACAATGAGCAGTTCTTC. Its protein is CASSSRLKTYNEQFF.

This clonotype was seen ten or more times. The chain combines TRBV29-1 with TRBJ2-7; 9 nucleotides align to TRBD1. Losses at the gene ends were 6 bases for V and 5 bases for J; bases not matched to a gene: 8. Germline V CDR1 and CDR2: SQVTM, ANQGSEA. This CDR3 has 13 residues. The CDR3 region has the DNA TGCAGCGTCGGTACAGGGGGCGAGGACGAGCAGTACTTC. Residues: CSVGTGGEDEQYF.

The chain joins TRBV6-7 to TRBJ2-7; 8 nucleotides align to TRBD2. TRBV6-7 belongs to the ORF category, with a function that is uncertain. The CDR3 has 16 amino acids. Trimming cost V 6 bases and J 1 base; bases outside gene matches: 11. The CDR3 region has the DNA TGTGCCAGCAGCCGGCAAGCGGGAGTTCATTCCTACGAGCAGTACTTC. Translating gives CASSRQAGVHSYEQYF.

This clonotype was detected many times. The chain recombines TRBV6-6 with TRBJ2-5, with D perhaps TRBD2 (6 bases). Trimming cost V 0 bases and J 7 bases, with 12 bases left between them. The CDR3 consists of 14 residues. Germline V gives CDR1 MNHNY, CDR2 SVGAGI (reference sequence). The CDR3 loop reads CASSYSAGWGTQYF. The CDR3 region has the DNA TGTGCCAGCAGTTACTCGGCGGGATGGGGGACCCAGTACTTC.

This clonotype was observed a handful of times. V gene TRBV7-2 combines with J gene TRBJ2-7, with 8 bases aligning to TRBD2. Germline V gives CDR1 SGHTA, CDR2 FQGNSA. CDR3 length equals 17 residues. The V gene end was trimmed by 5 bases and the J gene end by 0 bases; junction bases not matched to a gene: 12. The CDR3 DNA reads TGTGCCAGCAGCCGCCGCGCAGCGAGCGGGAGCTCCTACGAGCAGTACTTC. Translation gives CASSRRAASGSSYEQYF.

In its sample, this clonotype was seen a few times. The V and J genes are TRBV12-3 or TRBV12-4 and TRBJ1-2; no clear D gene. Between the trimmed V and J ends, which lost 6 bases and 5 bases, there was a span of 13 bases. The CDR3 contains 13 residues. The CDR3 is CASSSSTAYGYTF. The CDR3 DNA reads TGTGCCAGCAGCTCATCAACAGCTTATGGCTACACCTTC.

The chain is built from TRBV5-4 and TRBJ1-1; D is uncertain. Germline CDR1 SGHNT, CDR2 YYREEE (reference sequence). This CDR3 is 14 amino acids long. Deletions cut 4 bases from V and 4 bases from J, with 14 bases between. The CDR3 region has the DNA TGTGCCAGCAGCAGGACCAACGGTGGCACTGAAGCTTTCTTT. The encoded protein is CASSRTNGGTEAFF.